A single sample gave rise to the 32 T cell receptor beta chains below, sequenced in a study of Graves' ophthalmopathy and Graves' hyperthyroidism (dated by TCRdb to 2016 to 2019). The data were produced on an Illumina HiSeq 2000. For repertoire sequencing, the TCR beta CDR3 regions were amplified from RNA transcripts. HTBI primers and the Qiagen OneStep RT-PCR kit were used in a first-round RT-PCR, which was followed by a second-round multiplex PCR, size selection and purification. TCRdb ran its own pipeline on the public reads, namely fastp trimming at Q25 and MiXCR clone calling, and kept in-frame beta chains. Identical CDR3 proteins give one entry, which carries the most common genes and DNA. The sample table shows roughly 700,000 distinct CDR3 sequences, and 40% are seen once. The ten top clones hold 40% to 55% of the sample. Sequences were obtained from peripheral blood. The receptors here all came from an adult man with Graves' ophthalmopathy.

This clonotype showed up many times. The chain carries TRBV30 and TRBJ1-2; D is possibly TRBD1 (6 bases). Germline V CDR1 and CDR2: GTSNPN, SVGIG (reference sequence). The CDR3 extends over 13 amino acids. The V and J ends lost 0 bases and 5 bases respectively, with 10 bases between them. The CDR3 here is CAWSVRGSYGYTF. In DNA form, the CDR3 reads TGTGCCTGGAGTGTAAGGGGGAGTTATGGCTACACCTTC.

This clonotype has a handful of counts. The V call is TRBV11-1, the J call TRBJ2-7; a weak D match, TRBD2 (7 bases). Per germline, CDR1 SGHAT and CDR2 FQDESV (reference sequence). This CDR3 has 14 residues. V lost 5 bases, J lost 4 bases, and 15 bases lay in between. The CDR3 nucleotides read TGTGCCAGCAGCAGGACAGAGGGGGGGTACGAGCAGTACTTC. As protein: CASSRTEGGYEQYF.

This clonotype appeared many times. The chain has TRBV10-3 and TRBJ1-1; TRBD1 matches at 7 bases. V was clipped by 5 bases and J by 0 bases; unmatched bases: 9. The CDR3 totals 16 residues. Germline CDR1 is ENHRY and CDR2 is SYGVKD. The CDR3 sequence: CAISSDRTAMNTEAFF. In DNA, the CDR3 is TGTGCCATCAGTTCGGACAGGACCGCAATGAACACTGAAGCTTTCTTT.

Comment on this clonotype: A much larger clone differs from this one at a single base, so this may be a read error. The J gene is TRBJ1-5, the V gene TRBV9; D possibly corresponds to TRBD1 (6 bases). This CDR3 is built from 15 residues. Germline V CDR1 and CDR2: SGDLS, YYNGEE. This chain's CDR3 is CDSSASRGVNQPQHF. The DNA of the CDR3 is TGTGACAGTTCAGCATCCAGGGGTGTCAATCAGCCCCAGCATTTT.

This clonotype was observed many times. V is TRBV19 and J is TRBJ1-2; possible D gene TRBD1, 5 bases. Germline lookup yields CDR1 LNHDA and CDR2 SQIVND (reference sequence). Trimming left V 5 bases short and J 0 bases short, with 13 bases between. The CDR3 totals 15 residues. The CDR3, as DNA: TGTGCCAGTAGTGTTCCGGGACCGACTAACTATGGCTACACCTTC. This encodes CASSVPGPTNYGYTF. The full variable domain, in which reference TRBV19 and TRBJ1-2 provide the parts outside the CDR3, is DGGITQSPKYLFRKEGQNVTLSCEQNLNHDAMYWYRQDPGQGLRLIYYSQIVNDFQKGDIAEGYSVSREKKESFPLTVTSAQKNPTAFYLCASSVPGPTNYGYTFGSGTRLTVV.

Notes on this clonotype: One base away lies a much larger clone, so this may be a sequencing read error. The chain links TRBV20-1 to TRBJ1-1; 7 nucleotides line up with TRBD1. CDR1 DFQATT and CDR2 SNEGSKA come from the germline V gene (reference sequence). V trimming: 5 bases; J trimming: 4 bases; junction bases outside the gene matches: 7. This CDR3 contains 13 residues. DNA of the CDR3: TGCAGTGCTGACGACAGGGTGAGCACTGAAGCTTTCTTT. It codes for CSADDRVSTEAFF.

This chain links TRBV27 with TRBJ2-5; no firm D call. Germline V lookup: CDR1 MNHEY, CDR2 SMNVEV (reference sequence). V gave up 8 bases and J gave up 3 bases, with 13 bases separating them. This CDR3 spans 13 amino acids. CDR3 loop: CASGEPGKETQYF. CDR3 coding DNA: TGTGCCAGCGGTGAGCCGGGCAAAGAGACCCAGTACTTC.

In the case of this clonotype: Germline is not matched at one junction end, which may reflect a read error. This sequence joins TRBV24-1 and TRBJ1-4; 7 bases map to TRBD1. This CDR3 comprises 12 residues. From germline, CDR1 is KGHDR and CDR2 SFDVKD. The CDR3 DNA is TGTGCCACCAGTGGCCCAGGGACAGACGGAATTTTT. Encoded protein: CATSGPGTDGIF.

V is TRBV10-3 and J is TRBJ1-6; the D is unclear. This CDR3 is 13 amino acids long. Deletions cut 11 bases from V and 10 bases from J, with 18 bases between. From germline, CDR1 is ENHRY and CDR2 SYGVKD. CDR3 sequence (DNA): TGTGCCTGCAGTCGAAACAGTGAATCACCCCTCCACTTT. Its translation is CACSRNSESPLHF.

The J gene is TRBJ1-4, the V gene TRBV7-8; D is perhaps TRBD1 (6 bases). V was trimmed by 0 bases and J by 1 base, leaving 12 bases between them. The CDR3 consists of 17 residues. Germline assignment: CDR1 SGHVS and CDR2 FQNEAQ. Written as DNA, the CDR3 is TGTGCCAGCAGCTTAGCTGGACCAGGGGTAACTAATGAAAAACTGTTTTTT. Its protein is CASSLAGPGVTNEKLFF.

A few counts support this clonotype. One base away lies a much larger clone, so this may be a sequencing read error. The conserved closing phenylalanine or tryptophan is absent in this CDR3, likely reflecting a read error. The genes are TRBV20-1 and TRBJ2-5; D gene ambiguous. The V gene's germline CDR1 is DFQATT and CDR2 SNEGSKA (reference sequence). The CDR3 loop spans 10 amino acids. Trimming pared 5 bases from V and 2 bases from J, leaving 3 bases between. DNA of the CDR3: TGCAGTGCTCTACAAGAGACCCAGTACTGC. Protein product: CSALQETQYC.

This clonotype was seen at least ten times. The V call is TRBV25-1, the J call TRBJ2-5; TRBD1 might be the D (6 bases). The CDR3 extends over 14 amino acids. V lost 8 bases and J lost 5, with 18 bases in between. Looked up from germline, CDR1 is MGHDK and CDR2 is SYGVNS. CDR3 nucleotides: TGTGCCAGCGGGACCGGGACAAAGAGGGAGACCCAGTACTTC. Its protein product is CASGTGTKRETQYF.

The genes are TRBV25-1 and TRBJ1-3; D not resolved. CDR3 length: 13 residues. V was cut by 6 bases and J by 6 bases, with 12 bases left in between. Germline CDR1 MGHDK, CDR2 SYGVNS. DNA for the CDR3: TGTGCCAGCAGCTTAAGTGGGGAAAACACCATATATTTT. Amino acids: CASSLSGENTIYF.

This chain links TRBV7-9 with TRBJ1-2; D perhaps matches TRBD1 (6 bases). V lost 1 base, J lost 2 bases, and 14 bases lay in between. The CDR3 totals 16 residues. Germline lookup yields CDR1 SEHNR and CDR2 FQNEAQ (reference sequence). The CDR3 protein is CASSLVFGGGNYGYTF. CDR3 nucleotides: TGTGCCAGCAGCTTAGTTTTCGGGGGCGGAAACTATGGCTACACCTTC.

This chain connects TRBV11-3 to TRBJ2-7; D gene unclear. Germline CDR1 and CDR2: SGHNT and YENEEA. The CDR3 runs 13 residues. The ends were cut back, 5 bases at V and 1 base at J, with 9 bases in the middle. The DNA of the CDR3 is TGTGCCAGCAGCCAAGGGCAGTCCTACGAGCAGTACTTC. Protein sequence: CASSQGQSYEQYF.

This clonotype was detected many times. The J gene is TRBJ2-5, the V gene TRBV2, with 10 positions matching TRBD2. The germline gives CDR1 SNHLY, CDR2 FYNNEI. The CDR3 loop spans 16 amino acids. The junction had 6 bases not matched to a gene; V was cut back by 0 bases and J by 5 bases. CDR3 in amino acids: CASSEAGSGGLETQYF. For the CDR3, the DNA is TGTGCCAGCAGTGAAGCGGGTAGCGGGGGGTTGGAGACCCAGTACTTC.

This clonotype was seen only a few times. The V gene is TRBV7-8, the J gene TRBJ1-1, with unresolved D. The CDR3 totals 13 residues. V lost 5 bases, J lost 6 bases, and 13 bases lay in between. Germline CDR1 SGHVS, CDR2 FQNEAQ. The CDR3 here is CASSPFREAEAFF. The CDR3 DNA sequence: TGTGCCAGCAGCCCCTTCCGGGAAGCTGAAGCTTTCTTT.

This clonotype has a single count. This may come from a read error, since a much larger clone is one base off. The V call is TRBV7-2, the J call TRBJ1-6; D is unclear. The CDR3 length is 12 residues. V lost 3 bases to trimming and J lost 9 bases, with 6 bases between them. Germline assignment: CDR1 SGHTA and CDR2 FQGNSA. DNA of the CDR3: TGTGCCAGCAGCTTTCTCACTTCACCCCTCCACTTT. Its protein product is CASSFLTSPLHF.

The CDR3, as DNA: TGTGCCAGCAGCCCTGAGATCGGACGAGAGACCCAGTACTTC. It encodes CASSPEIGRETQYF. The chain carries TRBV7-9 and TRBJ2-5, with unresolved D. V was cut by 5 bases and J by 4 bases, with 14 bases left in between. This CDR3 has 14 amino acids. Germline lookup yields CDR1 SEHNR and CDR2 FQNEAQ (reference sequence). The entire variable domain, with the rest obtained from reference TRBV7-9 and TRBJ2-5, is as follows: DTGVSQNPRHKITKRGQNVTFRCDPISEHNRLYWYRQTLGQGPEFLTYFQNEAQLEKSRLLSDRFSAERPKGSFSTLEIQRTEQGDSAMYLCASSPEIGRETQYFGPGTRLLVL.

This clonotype appeared many times. This sequence joins TRBV25-1 and TRBJ1-6; 8 bases agree with TRBD1. Per the germline V gene, CDR1 is MGHDK and CDR2 is SYGVNS. This CDR3 has 15 residues. The J segment lost 6 bases and the V segment lost 1 base, leaving 2 bases of the junction unmatched. The CDR3 is CASSESGGSNSPLHF. The CDR3 region has the DNA TGTGCCAGCAGTGAATCAGGGGGCAGTAATTCACCCCTCCACTTT.

A few counts support this clonotype. This chain links TRBV5-1 with TRBJ2-7; D remains unclear. Germline V gene data show CDR1 as SGHRS and CDR2 as YFSETQ. The CDR3 runs to 15 residues. V was clipped by 0 bases and J by 4 bases, with 14 bases between them. CDR3 bases: TGCGCCAGCAGCTTGGAAGGCCCTCCTTCTTACGAGCAGTACTTC. It yields the protein CASSLEGPPSYEQYF.

This clonotype was seen only a few times. This chain links TRBV12-3 or TRBV12-4 with TRBJ1-1, with D possibly being TRBD1 (5 bases). V lost 3 bases to trimming and J lost 1 base, with 9 bases between them. CDR3 size: 14 residues. The CDR3 loop is CASSLETENTEAFF. CDR3 nucleotide sequence: TGTGCCAGCAGTTTGGAGACAGAGAACACTGAAGCTTTCTTT.

In nucleotides, the CDR3 is TGTGCCAGCTCACCCCTCGGACTAGCTGGGCAATACGAGCAGTACTTC. This codes for CASSPLGLAGQYEQYF. The V gene is TRBV2, the J gene TRBJ2-7, with 8 bases identical to TRBD2. Germline V CDR1 and CDR2: SNHLY, FYNNEI. After removal of 8 bases from V and 4 bases from J, the junction contained 16 bases not matched to a gene. CDR3 length equals 16 residues.

CDR3 sequence: CASSESTSYGYTF. CDR3 DNA: TGCGCCAGCAGTGAGTCAACCAGCTATGGCTACACCTTC. The chain links TRBV10-2 to TRBJ1-2; unclear D gene. CDR3 size: 13 residues. Trimming removed 0 bases at V and 4 bases at J, with 6 bases between. Germline V gene lookup returns CDR1 WSHSY and CDR2 SAAADI.

V is TRBV6-2 or TRBV6-3 and J is TRBJ1-5; D possibly corresponds to TRBD1 (5 bases). The germline V gene encodes CDR1 MNHEY and CDR2 SVGEGT. CDR3 length equals 19 residues. Trimming shortened V by 5 bases and J by 7 bases, and 30 bases separated the two germline ends. The CDR3 bases are TGTGCCAGCAGTCTCATAACCAAGGGGCCAGAAGGGCCGGGGCAGCCCCAGCATTTT. Translated, it gives CASSLITKGPEGPGQPQHF.

The chain links TRBV9 to TRBJ1-2; D remains unclear. Germline V lookup: CDR1 SGDLS, CDR2 YYNGEE. The CDR3 is 16 residues long. Trimming took 4 bases from V and 5 from J, leaving 21 bases between them. DNA of the CDR3: TGTGCCAGCAGCCAAGATATTAAAGGGAGGCAGTATGGCTACACCTTC. Translation gives CASSQDIKGRQYGYTF.

This clonotype was detected once. The rearrangement joins TRBV2 to TRBJ1-5; 7 nucleotides agree with TRBD1. The germline gives CDR1 SNHLY, CDR2 FYNNEI. The CDR3 extends over 14 amino acids. J lost 1 base, V lost 4 bases, and 1 base had no gene match. The CDR3 DNA follows: TGTGCCAGCAGTGCGGACAGGAGCAATCAGCCCCAGCATTTT. The encoded protein is CASSADRSNQPQHF.

The J gene is TRBJ1-4, the V gene TRBV7-2; D unclear. CDR3 length: 17 amino acids. The V end was cut by 1 base, the J end by 7 bases, with 19 bases between. Germline V CDR1 and CDR2: SGHTA, FQGNSA. Written as DNA, the CDR3 is TGTGCCAGCAGCTTAGTACCGGGAGGATCAAGAGGTGAAAAACTGTTTTTT. As protein: CASSLVPGGSRGEKLFF.

This clonotype was recorded a few times. The chain is built from TRBV11-2 and TRBJ2-7; D gene uncertain. Deletions cut 5 bases from V and 2 bases from J, with 7 bases between. The CDR3 spans 12 residues. The germline CDR1 and CDR2 sequences are SGHAT and FQNNGV. CDR3 loop: CASSRFTYEQYF. Written as DNA, the CDR3 is TGTGCCAGCAGCCGTTTCACCTACGAGCAGTACTTC.

V usage is TRBV13 and J usage is TRBJ1-2, with D maybe TRBD1 (5 bases). Per germline, CDR1 PRHDT and CDR2 FYEKMQ (reference sequence). Between the trimmed V and J ends, which lost 4 bases and 5 bases, there was a span of 17 bases. This CDR3 contains 15 residues. CDR3 DNA: TGTGCCAGCAGCTGGGTAGAATACAGGCGATATGGCTACACCTTC. Its protein product is CASSWVEYRRYGYTF.

CDR3: CASSFPRQGGSPLHF. In DNA, the CDR3 is TGTGCCAGCAGTTTCCCCCGGCAGGGAGGTTCACCCCTCCACTTT. V and J are TRBV2 and TRBJ1-6; D possibly corresponds to TRBD1 (5 bases). Germline CDR1 is SNHLY and CDR2 is FYNNEI. Trimming took 5 bases from V and 9 from J, leaving 17 bases between them. CDR3 size: 15 residues.

The chain carries TRBV24-1 and TRBJ1-5, with no clear D. V lost 4 bases and J lost 0, with 6 bases in between. CDR3 length equals 14 residues. CDR1 and CDR2 from the germline V gene are KGHDR and SFDVKD. The CDR3 nucleotides are TGTGCCACCAGTGACACGAATAGCAATCAGCCCCAGCATTTT. Its translation: CATSDTNSNQPQHF.